This T cell receptor beta chain is from a study of PD-1 blockade in classical Hodgkin lymphoma. Study-level points and caveats: Individuals initiating nivolumab under 1 year after ASCT were excluded. Healthy donors reportedly exceeded newly diagnosed patients in baseline TCR diversity. The drivers behind the repertoire differences, possibly disease activity or prior therapy, remain undefined.

Every one of the patients relapsed after autologous stem cell transplantation (brentuximab vedotin exposure was variable). As concerns this clone: No antigen is known for it.

The repertoire was sequenced with immunoSEQ multiplex PCR; TCRdb's copy has only in-frame clones and lacks some. The sample contains 75,000 to 100,000 clones, around four fifths of which appear only once. The specimen comprised peripheral blood mononuclear cells (PBMCs), sampled at baseline. This TCR was recovered from a human donor with classical Hodgkin lymphoma.

The CDR3 is CASRVQGGTEAFF. The CDR3 DNA reads as TGTGCCAGCAGGGTGCAGGGGGGGACTGAAGCTTTCTTT. The rearrangement uses TRBV6-5 and TRBJ1-1; 7 nucleotides align to TRBD1. Germline V gene data show CDR1 as MNHEY and CDR2 as SVGAGI. With 6 bases clipped from V and 5 bases from J, the junction kept 6 bases outside the gene matches. The CDR3 loop spans 13 amino acids.